The 17 T cell receptor beta chains given below trace back to one sample, sequenced in a study of post-analysis software for immune sequencing data. The study's findings and limits: Patients carried a handful of TRBV segments more frequently than controls did, and TRBV5-6, TRBV5-1 and TRBV20-1 were among them.

For these TCRs, the target antigens are not known. Carried by the TCR beta cDNA libraries were unique molecular identifiers. TCRdb re-called the PCR reads with MiXCR, one entry per CDR3 protein. This sample yields approximately 250,000 distinct CDR3 sequences, of which 36% are seen a single time; around 4.7% belongs to the top ten. What was sequenced was blood. These receptors all come from a girl aged 5-17 years with multiple sclerosis.

This clonotype showed up many times. The chain carries TRBV6-5 and TRBJ1-5; no definite D call. Germline CDR1 is MNHEY and CDR2 is SVGAGI. Trimming took 8 bases from V and 0 from J, leaving 14 bases between them. The CDR3 is made up of 15 amino acids. The CDR3 DNA reads TGTGCCAGCGGCCTCAGCGGTCATAGCAATCAGCCCCAGCATTTT. This sequence encodes CASGLSGHSNQPQHF.

The chain recombines TRBV14 with TRBJ1-1; a weak D match, TRBD1 (6 bases). V was trimmed by 4 bases and J by 11 bases, leaving 20 bases between them. The CDR3 is 14 residues long. Germline loops: CDR1 SGHDN, CDR2 FVKESK. For the CDR3, the DNA is TGTGCCAGCAGCCTATCCCGGAGGGGGGGTTTCGCTTTCTTT. Protein sequence: CASSLSRRGGFAFF.

The rearrangement links TRBV12-3 or TRBV12-4 to TRBJ2-3, with a tentative D call TRBD2 (6 bases). V lost 9 bases and J 8 bases, leaving 18 bases between the germline ends. The CDR3 is 13 amino acids. CDR3 bases: TGTGCCAGTATCCAGGGAGGCGAGGGTACGCAGTATTTT. Amino acids: CASIQGGEGTQYF.

This clonotype appeared many times. V and J are TRBV20-1 and TRBJ1-5; 7 bases match TRBD1. The CDR3 contains 13 residues. CDR1 is DFQATT, CDR2 SNEGSKA, per germline (reference sequence). The ends lost 7 bases at V and 3 bases at J; junction bases unmatched: 6. The CDR3 here is CSVRTGFNQPQHF. DNA of the CDR3: TGCAGTGTCAGGACAGGTTTCAATCAGCCCCAGCATTTT.

This clonotype was recorded at least ten times. V usage is TRBV5-6 and J usage is TRBJ1-6; TRBD1 is a possible D gene (5 bases). CDR3 length equals 13 residues. CDR1 and CDR2 from the germline V gene are SGHDT and YYEEEE. V dropped 4 bases and J dropped 9 bases, with 11 bases sitting between them. The CDR3 DNA reads as TGTGCCAGCAGCGCGGGGCCCTCTTCACCCCTCCACTTT. Translation gives CASSAGPSSPLHF.

This clonotype was recorded many times. This sequence joins TRBV12-3 or TRBV12-4 and TRBJ2-1; 10 bases line up with TRBD1. This CDR3 region has 12 residues. Trimming removed 8 bases from V and 10 bases from J; junction bases left unmatched: 5. CDR3 loop: CASAGTGDEQFF. The CDR3, as DNA: TGTGCCAGCGCCGGGACAGGGGACGAGCAGTTCTTC.

Worth noting for this clonotype: A much larger clone lies a single base off, so this may be a read error. V and J are TRBV6-2 or TRBV6-3 and TRBJ2-1; no firm D call. Germline CDR1 and CDR2: MNHEY and SVGEGT. Trimming left V 2 bases short and J 12 bases short, with 20 bases between. The CDR3 has 15 amino acids. The CDR3 DNA reads TGTGCCAGCAGTTACAGTCCGGCAGCCAGGCCTGGGCAGTTCTTC. This codes for CASSYSPAARPGQFF.

This clonotype was recorded a few times. The rearrangement joins TRBV6-6 to TRBJ2-1; tentatively, D is TRBD1 or TRBD2 (6 bases each). Germline assignment: CDR1 MNHNY and CDR2 SVGAGI (reference sequence). CDR3 length: 17 residues. V was cut by 7 bases and J by 9 bases, with 28 bases left in between. CDR3 in amino acids: CASKGQNPQRVSPEQFF. DNA of the CDR3: TGTGCCAGCAAAGGACAGAACCCCCAGCGGGTGAGTCCTGAGCAGTTCTTC.

A remark on this clonotype: A much larger clone lies one base from this, so it may be a read error. This chain joins TRBV10-3 and TRBJ1-1; a possible D gene is TRBD1 (5 bases). This CDR3 region has 13 residues. CDR1 and CDR2 from the germline V gene are ENHRY and SYGVKD. In DNA, the CDR3 is TGTGCCATCATCTCGGACGAGGACACTGGAGCTTTCTTT. Protein product: CAIISDEDTGAFF.

The chain recombines TRBV12-3 or TRBV12-4 with TRBJ2-5, with 8 bases matching TRBD1. V gave up 7 bases and J gave up 5 bases; unmatched junction bases: 0. The CDR3 consists of 11 residues. The CDR3 loop is CASNRGETQYF. CDR3 DNA: TGTGCCAGCAACAGGGGGGAGACCCAGTACTTC.

About this clonotype itself: Germline and junction disagree at one end, which may indicate a read error. The chain carries TRBV5-1 and TRBJ1-4, with 7 positions matching TRBD1. The germline V gene has CDR1 SGHRS and CDR2 YFSETQ. The CDR3 runs 15 residues. The CDR3, as DNA: TGCGTCAGCAGCCTTCCGACAGGGAGAGAAGAAAAACTGTTTTTT. Residues: CVSSLPTGREEKLFF.

The chain uses TRBV4-1 and TRBJ2-7; D remains unclear. CDR1 is MGHRA and CDR2 is YSYEKL in the germline V gene. Trimming shortened V by 0 bases and J by 3 bases, and 12 bases separated the two germline ends. This CDR3 has 15 amino acids. For the CDR3, the DNA is TGCGCCAGCAGCCAAGATCCAGGTCCCTTCTACGAGCAGTACTTC. This gives the protein CASSQDPGPFYEQYF.

Ten or more counts support this clonotype. V and J are TRBV20-1 and TRBJ2-3, with D perhaps matching TRBD1 (6 bases). Germline V gives CDR1 DFQATT, CDR2 SNEGSKA (reference sequence). The CDR3 is 15 amino acids. V shed 6 bases and J shed 4 bases, with 20 bases lying between them. CDR3 protein: CSAEPHRESPDTQYF. CDR3 nucleotides: TGCAGTGCCGAGCCCCACAGGGAGTCCCCAGATACGCAGTATTTT.

Of note for this clonotype: A much larger clone lies one base from this, so it may be a read error. The chain has TRBV7-3 and TRBJ1-1; unclear D gene. Germline CDR1 is SGHTA and CDR2 is FQGTGA. This CDR3 comprises 14 residues. With 5 bases removed from V and 4 bases from J, the gap between germline ends came to 14 bases. For the CDR3, the DNA is TGTGCCAGCAGCCCCTCTGGGGTAAGCACTGAAGCTTTCTTT. Protein product: CASSPSGVSTEAFF.

J is TRBJ2-3 and V is TRBV29-1; 10 bases map to TRBD2. The CDR3 runs 16 residues. V trimming: 0 bases; J trimming: 4 bases; junction bases outside the gene matches: 7. Per germline, CDR1 SQVTM and CDR2 ANQGSEA. The CDR3 is CSVEDRLAGVPDTQYF. DNA for the CDR3: TGCAGCGTTGAAGATCGCCTAGCGGGAGTCCCAGATACGCAGTATTTT.

The sample holds many counts of this clonotype. J is TRBJ2-5 and V is TRBV12-3 or TRBV12-4, with unresolved D. The CDR3 has 12 amino acids. Trimming shortened V by 5 bases and J by 5 bases, and 9 bases separated the two germline ends. CDR3: CASSNFKETQYF. The CDR3 region has the DNA TGTGCCAGCAGTAATTTTAAGGAGACCCAGTACTTC.

About this clonotype: The germline gene is not matched at one end of the junction; a read error may be the cause. This chain connects TRBV7-2 to TRBJ2-4; D is unclear. The CDR3 loop spans 15 amino acids. Germline CDR1 and CDR2: SGHTA and FQGNSA. CDR3 sequence (DNA): TGTGCCAACAGCTCGAGCCCCACAGCCAAAAACATTCAGTACTTC. Amino acids: CANSSSPTAKNIQYF.